These 7 T cell receptor beta chains were sequenced from one sample in a study of T cell changes during pregnancy in multiple sclerosis. Sequencing used immunoSEQ multiplex PCR; TCRdb keeps in-frame clones, though not all of them. The sample has 70,000 to 95,000 clones; 80% to 95% are singletons. The sample consisted of peripheral blood, taken in the second trimester of pregnancy. The source of these receptors is a female donor in good health, enrolled as a control in a pregnancy study.

The genes are TRBV5-6 and TRBJ1-2; 8 bases line up with TRBD1. Trimming removed 5 bases from V and 4 bases from J; junction bases left unmatched: 10. The CDR3 runs to 15 residues. Looked up from germline, CDR1 is SGHDT and CDR2 is YYEEEE. CDR3 residues: CASRSRTGFAYGYTF. The CDR3 DNA reads as TGTGCCAGCAGATCAAGGACAGGGTTTGCCTATGGCTACACCTTC.

V and J are TRBV15 and TRBJ1-2; D not resolved. Looked up from germline, CDR1 is LNHNV and CDR2 is YYDKDF (reference sequence). Trimming removed 3 bases from V and 4 bases from J, with 9 bases in between. CDR3 length: 13 amino acids. The CDR3 loop is CATSRGGSYGYTF. The CDR3 region has the DNA TGTGCCACCAGCAGGGGAGGCAGCTATGGCTACACCTTC.

The chain has TRBV7-9 and TRBJ1-2, with D uncertain. Germline CDR1 reads SEHNR; CDR2 reads FQNEAQ (reference sequence). Trimming removed 1 base at V and 6 bases at J, with 6 bases between. The CDR3 extends over 12 amino acids. The CDR3 sequence: CASSLGGNGYTF. The CDR3 coding sequence is TGTGCCAGCAGCTTAGGAGGGAATGGCTACACCTTC.

This clone was recorded a few times. The gene calls are TRBV30 and TRBJ1-5, with 9 bases lining up with TRBD1. With V trimmed by 5 bases and J by 4 bases, 6 bases remained unmatched. This CDR3 spans 14 amino acids. Germline-derived CDR1 and CDR2 are GTSNPN and SVGIG (reference sequence). As DNA, the CDR3 is TGTGCCTGGGGACCCGGGACAGGGAATCAGCCCCAGCATTTT. It codes for CAWGPGTGNQPQHF.

The chain is built from TRBV27 and TRBJ2-3, with a weak D call TRBD2 (5 bases). The CDR3 spans 21 residues. Germline-derived CDR1 and CDR2 are MNHEY and SMNVEV (reference sequence). The V gene lost 1 base and the J gene lost 1 base, with 27 bases spanning the gap. CDR3 sequence: CASSLLFVGKSGDRGTDTQYF. The DNA for the CDR3 is TGTGCCAGCAGTTTATTGTTTGTCGGGAAGTCCGGGGATAGGGGCACAGATACGCAGTATTTT.

The chain couples TRBV19 to TRBJ2-3, with 8 bases matching TRBD2. Germline CDR1 is LNHDA and CDR2 is SQIVND (reference sequence). The CDR3 covers 17 residues. The junction had 10 bases not matched to a gene; V was cut back by 3 bases and J by 2 bases. CDR3 loop: CASSIWGLAGNTDTQYF. The CDR3 region has the DNA TGTGCCAGTAGTATCTGGGGGCTAGCGGGTAACACAGATACGCAGTATTTT.

This rearrangement joins TRBV15 to TRBJ1-5; D uncertain. The CDR3 contains 14 residues. Germline loops: CDR1 LNHNV, CDR2 YYDKDF (reference sequence). Trimming removed 1 base at V and 4 bases at J, with 8 bases between. As DNA, the CDR3 is TGTGCCACCAGCAGAGGTGCGGTTAATCAGCCCCAGCATTTT. This translates into CATSRGAVNQPQHF.